Reported below is one TCR beta chain. Its cognate antigen is unknown. CDR3 length: 15 amino acids. Between the trimmed V and J ends, which lost 3 bases and 2 bases, there was a span of 11 bases. The V gene's germline CDR1 is LNHDA and CDR2 SQIVND (reference sequence). This sample stems from a study of shared clonotypes between healthy human individuals. General study results and limits: Donor clonotype sharing was expected to depend on sequencing depth.

The quantity of DNA used in unsorted PBMC replicate PCRs was 250 to 350 ng, corresponding to some 29,000 T cell genomes. As originally analysed: ImmunoSEQ gave junction-only sequences without quality scores, so filtering differed. TCRdb's table, derived via immunoSEQ multiplex PCR, lists solely in-frame clones and lacks some. V and J calls and clone size are those listed in that table; D and trimming were worked out from the DNA. The sample contains around 500,000 clones, approximately 84% of which appear only once. The sequence came from a woman aged 40 to 50 in good health. Some clones in this sample may be carry-over from other donors' samples. Sequencing was performed on PBMCs. This rearrangement joins TRBV19 to TRBJ1-5; D remains unclear. CDR3 DNA: TGTGCCAGTAGTATGAACAGCATGGGCAATCAGCCCCAGCATTTT. Translation: CASSMNSMGNQPQHF.